This T cell receptor (beta chain) appears in the sequencing data of a study of memory CD4+ T cells and cytomegalovirus serostatus. Per germline, CDR1 SGHDN and CDR2 FVKESK. The CDR3 contains 15 residues. V was trimmed by 0 bases and J by 5 bases, leaving 13 bases between them. The data were produced by immunoSEQ multiplex PCR, yet TCRdb's version contains in-frame clones alone and is incomplete. This sample has about 58,000 clones, with about four fifths found just once. The sort gate was single viable CD3+CD4+CD8-CD45RO+ cells for memory CD4+ T cells. After thawing, CD4+ T cells were positively selected.

The clonotype was recovered from an adult in good health and CMV-seronegative. Some clones in this sample may be carry-over from other donors' samples. The sequencing input was memory CD4+ T cells from blood. This chain joins TRBV14 and TRBJ2-5; D possibly uses TRBD1 or TRBD2 (5 bases each). CDR3 sequence: CASSQDYRGGETQYF. As DNA, the CDR3 is TGTGCCAGCAGCCAAGATTACCGGGGCGGTGAGACCCAGTACTTC.